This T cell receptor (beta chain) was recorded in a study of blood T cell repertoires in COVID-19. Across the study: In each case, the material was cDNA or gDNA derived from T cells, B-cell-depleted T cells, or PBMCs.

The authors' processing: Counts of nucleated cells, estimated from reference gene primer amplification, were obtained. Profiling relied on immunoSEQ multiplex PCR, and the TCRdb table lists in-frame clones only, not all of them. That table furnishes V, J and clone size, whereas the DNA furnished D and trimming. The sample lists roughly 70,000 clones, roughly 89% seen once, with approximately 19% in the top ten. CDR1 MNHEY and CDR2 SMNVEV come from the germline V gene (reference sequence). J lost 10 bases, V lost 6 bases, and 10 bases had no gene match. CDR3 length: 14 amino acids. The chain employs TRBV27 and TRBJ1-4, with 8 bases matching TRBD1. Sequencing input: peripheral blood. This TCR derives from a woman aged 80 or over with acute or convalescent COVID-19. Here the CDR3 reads CASRSDRGGGKLFF. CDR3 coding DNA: TGTGCCAGCAGAAGCGACAGGGGCGGGGGAAAACTGTTTTTT.